These 18 T cell receptor beta chains originate from one sample sequenced in a study of cytomegalovirus exposure and HLA in healthy donors listed by TCRdb under 2017. Library preparation was by the immunoSEQ multiplex PCR assay. For the multiplex PCR, a mixture combining 60 forward primers for TCR Vbeta segments and 13 reverse primers for TCR Jbeta segments was used. TCRdb obtained this table from immuneACCESS and retained in-frame rearrangements with V and J assigned. These tables miss some clones; where compared with another copy, unresolved V genes account for less than half of the shortfall, and the remainder is unexplained. The table for this sample lists about 150,000 clones; about 60% of them were counted only once. Of the sample, roughly 6.4% falls within the top ten clones. The material sequenced was PBMCs. Receptor source: a woman aged 55-69 years in good health and CMV-seropositive.

This chain joins TRBV5-1 and TRBJ2-3; 8 bases are shared with TRBD2. Germline V gene lookup returns CDR1 SGHRS and CDR2 YFSETQ. With V trimmed by 0 bases and J by 2 bases, 5 bases remained unmatched. CDR3 length: 16 residues. The CDR3 region has the DNA TGCGCCAGCAGCTTGGCCGGAGCGGGAGCCACAGATACGCAGTATTTT. As protein: CASSLAGAGATDTQYF.

The CDR3 DNA is TGTGCCAGCAGGCTCGGGGGGGCAACTAATGAAAAACTGTTTTTT. This gives the protein CASRLGGATNEKLFF. The chain is built from TRBV28 and TRBJ1-4, with D perhaps TRBD1 (5 bases). The CDR3 spans 15 residues. Germline V gene data show CDR1 as MDHEN and CDR2 as SYDVKM. The germline V and J ends were trimmed by 6 bases and 0 bases, with 11 bases remaining between them. Full variable domain (missing parts from reference TRBV28 and TRBJ1-4): DVKVTQSSRYLVKRTGEKVFLECVQDMDHENMFWYRQDPGLGLRLIYFSYDVKMKEKGDIPEGYSVSREKKERFSLILESASTNQTSMYLCASRLGGATNEKLFFGSGTQLSVL.

In the case of this clone: This CDR3 fails to terminate in the conserved phenylalanine or tryptophan, so it likely reflects a read error. CDR3 nucleotides: TGTGCCAGCAGTTTATGGGAAGGGGTTAGCAATCAGCCCCAGCATCTT. Translating it yields CASSLWEGVSNQPQHL. The rearrangement uses TRBV28 and TRBJ1-5, with a weak D call TRBD1 (5 bases). The length of the CDR3 is 16 residues. Per the germline V gene, CDR1 is MDHEN and CDR2 is SYDVKM. With 0 bases removed from V and 0 bases from J, the gap between germline ends came to 9 bases.

The V and J genes are TRBV13 and TRBJ2-2; 7 bases are shared with TRBD1. The CDR3 contains 15 residues. The germline V gene encodes CDR1 PRHDT and CDR2 FYEKMQ (reference sequence). The V and J ends lost 2 bases and 7 bases, in that order; junction bases with no gene match: 7. The CDR3 protein is CASSLIGGMYGELFF. The CDR3 nucleotides read TGTGCCAGCAGCTTAATAGGGGGCATGTACGGGGAGCTGTTTTTT.

V gene TRBV28 combines with J gene TRBJ2-7, with 8 bases matching TRBD1. CDR3 length: 17 amino acids. V dropped 6 bases and J dropped 3; count of bases not matched to a gene: 16. The germline V gene encodes CDR1 MDHEN and CDR2 SYDVKM. The CDR3 bases are TGTGCCAGCAGCCTCCAACCTCGGACAGGGCCGAGCTACGAGCAGTACTTC. Protein sequence: CASSLQPRTGPSYEQYF.

This rearrangement joins TRBV7-2 to TRBJ2-1; 8 positions agree with TRBD2. The CDR3 totals 17 residues. From germline, CDR1 is SGHTA and CDR2 FQGNSA. Losses at the gene ends were 0 bases for V and 4 bases for J; bases not matched to a gene: 8. Here the CDR3 DNA reads TGTGCCAGCAGCTTAGCCGGCCCGGGAGGGACTTACAATGAGCAGTTCTTC. Translation gives CASSLAGPGGTYNEQFF.

This chain uses TRBV5-4 with TRBJ2-5, with 8 bases identical to TRBD1. The tail of the sequence fits TRBJ2-7 better, so the J call may be wrong. Per the germline V gene, CDR1 is SGHNT and CDR2 is YYREEE (reference sequence). CDR3 length: 15 amino acids. CDR3: CASSPRDRSSYEQYF. The CDR3 DNA sequence: TGTGCCAGCAGCCCTCGGGACAGGAGCTCCTACGAGCAGTACTTC.

The sample holds a few counts of this clone. The gene calls are TRBV25-1 and TRBJ2-1; D is ambiguous. The CDR3 runs to 12 residues. Trimming took off 6 bases at V and 7 bases at J, with 10 bases between the two ends. Germline V gene data show CDR1 as MGHDK and CDR2 as SYGVNS. In DNA, the CDR3 is TGTGCCAGCAGCCTAGGTAGTAATGAGCAGTTCTTC. This sequence encodes CASSLGSNEQFF.

The CDR3 nucleotides read TGTGCCAGCAGTTTATGGGGACTAGCCGTAACAGATACGCAGTATTTT. It specifies CASSLWGLAVTDTQYF. The chain uses TRBV28 and TRBJ2-3; 9 nucleotides agree with TRBD2. Trimming cost V 0 bases and J 3 bases; bases outside gene matches: 4. Germline V lookup: CDR1 MDHEN, CDR2 SYDVKM. This CDR3 contains 16 residues.

The chain carries TRBV18 and TRBJ2-1; TRBD2 matches 14 bases. Trimming took 2 bases from V and 4 from J; bases not matched to a gene: 7. CDR3 length: 18 amino acids. Germline V gene data show CDR1 as KGHSH and CDR2 as LQKENI. The CDR3 is CASSPLGLAGVQYNEQFF. The CDR3 DNA is TGTGCCAGCTCACCATTGGGACTAGCGGGAGTCCAATACAATGAGCAGTTCTTC.

In its sample, this clone was seen a few times. V gene TRBV4-3 combines with J gene TRBJ1-1; 7 bases line up with TRBD1. After removal of 4 bases from V and 10 bases from J, the junction contained 12 bases not matched to a gene. This CDR3 is 14 amino acids long. CDR1 and CDR2 (germline): LGHNA, YSLEER. The CDR3 sequence is CASSPGGTEVRAFF. The CDR3 nucleotides read TGCGCCAGCAGCCCAGGGGGGACAGAAGTGAGAGCTTTCTTT.

This chain uses TRBV6-5 with TRBJ2-3, with D perhaps TRBD2 (5 bases). Trimming shortened V by 0 bases and J by 5 bases, and 12 bases separated the two germline ends. Germline loops: CDR1 MNHEY, CDR2 SVGAGI. The CDR3 has 15 amino acids. The chain's CDR3 is CASSYSNNAGDTQYF. The CDR3 region has the DNA TGTGCCAGCAGTTACTCGAATAACGCGGGAGATACGCAGTATTTT.

A word on this clone: The CDR3 end shows no conserved phenylalanine or tryptophan, and so a read error is likely. The chain carries TRBV5-6 and TRBJ2-4, with D possibly being TRBD2 (6 bases). V was clipped by 5 bases and J by 3 bases, with 6 bases between them. The CDR3 is 12 amino acids. Per the germline V gene, CDR1 is SGHDT and CDR2 is YYEEEE. The CDR3 DNA sequence: TGTGCCAGCAGTAGCGGCAAAAACATTCAGTACCTC. As protein: CASSSGKNIQYL.

The gene calls are TRBV4-3 and TRBJ2-1; 8 positions agree with TRBD2. CDR1 and CDR2 from the germline V gene are LGHNA and YSLEER. With 0 bases clipped from V and 0 bases from J, the junction kept 7 bases outside the gene matches. The CDR3 loop spans 18 amino acids. CDR3 DNA sequence: TGCGCCAGCAGCCAAGATTCTGTTAGCGGGATCTCCTACAATGAGCAGTTCTTC. Amino acid sequence: CASSQDSVSGISYNEQFF.

The chain has TRBV6-6 and TRBJ2-3, with a tentative D call TRBD2 (6 bases). The germline V gene has CDR1 MNHNY and CDR2 SVGAGI (reference sequence). CDR3 length: 12 amino acids. V lost 6 bases, J lost 10 bases, and 14 bases lay in between. The DNA for the CDR3 is TGTGCCAGCAGCTCCCTTCGCGGGGCGCAGTATTTT. The encoded protein is CASSSLRGAQYF.

J is TRBJ1-1 and V is TRBV28, with TRBD1 matching over 7 bases. CDR1 and CDR2 (germline): MDHEN, SYDVKM. This CDR3 spans 15 amino acids. V was pared by 4 bases and J by 5 bases, with 10 bases of the junction left unmatched. CDR3 nucleotides: TGTGCCAGCAGTTCCCCCTCGAGGGGGCGGACTGAAGCTTTCTTT. It codes for CASSSPSRGRTEAFF.

On this clone itself: Other DNA sequences in this specimen translate into the identical CDR3. This chain joins TRBV6-5 and TRBJ2-5; 8 nucleotides match TRBD1. CDR3 size: 14 residues. The V gene's germline CDR1 is MNHEY and CDR2 SVGAGI. V dropped 4 bases and J dropped 0; count of bases not matched to a gene: 1. The CDR3 loop reads CASSSRGHQETQYF. CDR3 nucleotide sequence: TGTGCCAGCAGTTCCAGGGGGCACCAAGAGACCCAGTACTTC.

The chain recombines TRBV5-6 with TRBJ2-5, with 13 bases lining up with TRBD2. From germline, CDR1 is SGHDT and CDR2 YYEEEE. J was trimmed by 1 base and V by 4 bases; bases with no gene match: 4. The CDR3 length is 16 residues. The CDR3 loop is CASSPGLAGIQETQYF. The DNA for the CDR3 is TGTGCCAGCAGCCCGGGACTAGCGGGGATCCAAGAGACCCAGTACTTC.